This T cell receptor (beta chain) was observed in a study of T cells after yellow fever vaccination. MiXCR was run by TCRdb on the 5' RACE reads, yielding one entry per CDR3 protein. Among 300,000 to 400,000 distinct CDR3 sequences listed, 8.7% were seen once. A remark on this clonotype: Being one base from a much bigger clone, this may be a read error.

Germline V gene data show CDR1 as LGHNA and CDR2 as YSLEER. Trimming cost V 3 bases and J 6 bases; bases outside gene matches: 8. CDR3 length: 15 residues. The clonotype comes from a man between 18 and 29 years old who received the YFV17D yellow fever vaccine. V gene TRBV4-3 combines with J gene TRBJ2-3, with TRBD2 matching 8 bases. Sequenced material: PBMCs, taken on the day of the first yellow fever vaccination. CDR3 DNA: TGCGCCAGCAGCCAGCTAACGGGGGGGCCTGATACGCAGTATTTT. This sequence encodes CASSQLTGGPDTQYF.